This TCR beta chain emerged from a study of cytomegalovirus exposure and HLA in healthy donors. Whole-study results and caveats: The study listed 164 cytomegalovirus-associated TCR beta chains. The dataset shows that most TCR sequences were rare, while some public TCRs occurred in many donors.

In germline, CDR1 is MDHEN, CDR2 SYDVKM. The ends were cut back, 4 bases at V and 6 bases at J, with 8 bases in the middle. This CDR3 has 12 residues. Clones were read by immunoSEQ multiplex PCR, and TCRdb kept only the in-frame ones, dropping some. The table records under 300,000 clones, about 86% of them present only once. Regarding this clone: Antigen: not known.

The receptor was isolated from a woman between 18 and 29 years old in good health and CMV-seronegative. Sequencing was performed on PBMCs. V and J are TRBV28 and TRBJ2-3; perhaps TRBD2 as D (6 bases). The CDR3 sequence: CASSSDYDTQYF. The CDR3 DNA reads TGTGCCAGCAGTTCGGACTATGATACGCAGTATTTT.